This passage covers 11 T cell receptor beta chains from one sample sequenced in a study of shared clonotypes between healthy human individuals. Sequenced by immunoSEQ multiplex PCR; TCRdb stores in-frame clones only, minus some. The sample lists 2 million to 2.5 million clones, approximately 95% occurring once. Sequencing used naive CD4+ T cells from PBMCs. As to subset: CD45RA+ positively selected. The source is a man between 18 and 35 years old in good health. Some clones in this sample may be carry-over from other donors' samples.

The rearrangement joins TRBV4-2 to TRBJ1-5, with 7 bases fitting TRBD1. The trim removed 0 bases at V and 5 bases at J, leaving 13 bases unmatched. The CDR3 consists of 18 residues. CDR1 is LGHNA, CDR2 YNFKEQ, per germline. CDR3 in DNA: TGTGCCAGCAGCCAAGATGGATTTAGCAGGGGGTTTGATCAGCCCCAGCATTTT. It specifies CASSQDGFSRGFDQPQHF.

This chain links TRBV5-8 with TRBJ2-5, with D possibly TRBD2 on 6 matching bases. Germline assignment: CDR1 SGHTS and CDR2 YDEGEE. This CDR3 region has 14 residues. The V end lost 4 bases, the J end lost 4 bases, and 14 bases lay between the germline ends. CDR3: CASSAGRLRETQYF. The DNA of the CDR3 is TGTGCCAGCAGCGCGGGGCGCCTGCGAGAGACCCAGTACTTC.

The genes are TRBV30 and TRBJ2-7, with 7 nucleotides matching TRBD2. The ends lost 4 bases at V and 4 bases at J; junction bases unmatched: 13. The CDR3 loop spans 15 amino acids. Germline V lookup: CDR1 GTSNPN, CDR2 SVGIG (reference sequence). DNA for the CDR3: TGTGCCTGGAAGCGGTCCGGCGGGAGTAGGTACGAGCAGTACTTC. As protein: CAWKRSGGSRYEQYF.

CDR3 region: CASSRLPSGSVVGELFF. The CDR3 DNA reads as TGTGCCAGCAGCCGACTTCCTAGCGGGAGTGTGGTCGGGGAGCTGTTTTTT. This chain links TRBV7-6 with TRBJ2-2; 10 bases align to TRBD2. Looked up from germline, CDR1 is SGHVS and CDR2 is FNYEAQ. J gave up 7 bases and V 5 bases, and 13 bases lay outside the gene matches. The CDR3 covers 17 residues.

V usage is TRBV28 and J usage is TRBJ2-2, with 11 positions matching TRBD1. CDR1 is MDHEN, CDR2 SYDVKM, per germline. The CDR3 is made up of 16 amino acids. J lost 6 bases, V lost 7 bases, and 10 bases had no gene match. The CDR3 DNA follows: TGTGCCAGCACAAAACTCGGACAGGGGGCATCCGGGGAGCTGTTTTTT. This codes for CASTKLGQGASGELFF.

The sample holds one count of this clone. This chain joins TRBV27 and TRBJ2-5; D not resolved. CDR3 length equals 15 residues. V was cut by 3 bases and J by 6 bases, with 17 bases left in between. Germline CDR1 is MNHEY and CDR2 is SMNVEV (reference sequence). The CDR3: CASSLDLERRKTQYF. CDR3 nucleotide sequence: TGTGCCAGCAGTTTGGACCTTGAGCGCAGGAAGACCCAGTACTTC.

The chain combines TRBV6-1 with TRBJ1-5; D is uncertain. CDR3 length equals 16 residues. V lost 2 bases and J 0 bases, leaving 11 bases between the germline ends. The germline V gene has CDR1 MNHNS and CDR2 SASEGT. The CDR3 DNA sequence: TGTGCCAGCAGTGAAAGGGCGGAATATAGCAATCAGCCCCAGCATTTT. Protein sequence: CASSERAEYSNQPQHF.

The rearrangement uses TRBV29-1 and TRBJ2-3, with TRBD2 identical over 11 bases. The CDR3 length is 15 residues. V dropped 6 bases and J dropped 2; count of bases not matched to a gene: 7. Per the germline V gene, CDR1 is SQVTM and CDR2 is ANQGSEA. CDR3 in amino acids: CSVGPTSGTTDTQYF. CDR3 DNA: TGCAGCGTGGGCCCGACTAGCGGGACCACAGATACGCAGTATTTT.

CDR3 in amino acids: CASSQTSDGSYEQYF. The DNA for the CDR3 is TGTGCCAGCAGCCAGACTAGCGACGGCTCCTACGAGCAGTACTTC. The chain employs TRBV7-7 and TRBJ2-7; 8 bases are shared with TRBD2. J lost 0 bases, V lost 5 bases, and 6 bases had no gene match. The germline CDR1 and CDR2 sequences are SSHAT and FNYEAQ (reference sequence). The CDR3 contains 15 residues.

J is TRBJ2-7 and V is TRBV7-3; tentatively, D is TRBD2 (5 bases). Deletions cut 5 bases from V and 4 bases from J, with 15 bases between. Germline V gene lookup returns CDR1 SGHTA and CDR2 FQGTGA. The CDR3 runs 14 residues. CDR3: CASSPRPGGYEQYF. In DNA, the CDR3 is TGTGCCAGCAGCCCGAGGCCGGGCGGGTACGAGCAGTACTTC.

The chain joins TRBV28 to TRBJ2-5, with D perhaps TRBD2 (6 bases). Trimming stripped 6 bases from V and 5 bases from J, with 28 bases between. Germline values: CDR1 MDHEN, CDR2 SYDVKM. This CDR3 region has 18 residues. As DNA, the CDR3 is TGTGCCAGCAGCCCCCCCGGGAGAGGAAACATGCACGCCGAGACCCAGTACTTC. Translating gives CASSPPGRGNMHAETQYF. The variable domain in full, completed from reference TRBV28 and TRBJ2-5, reads DVKVTQSSRYLVKRTGEKVFLECVQDMDHENMFWYRQDPGLGLRLIYFSYDVKMKEKGDIPEGYSVSREKKERFSLILESASTNQTSMYLCASSPPGRGNMHAETQYFGPGTRLLVL.